Each of the 29 T cell receptor beta chains below was sequenced from the same sample in a study of CD8 T cells in Susac syndrome. An amount of RNA that ranged from about 0.45 to 1 ug was reverse transcribed with random hexamers. MiXCR, applied by TCRdb to the immunoSEQ multiplex PCR reads, yields one record per CDR3 protein. The sample holds about 210,000 distinct CDR3 sequences, 85% to 95% seen once. The sequencing sample was made of CD4+ T cells from PBMCs. The origin of the receptors is a human donor with multiple sclerosis.

This sequence joins TRBV5-5 and TRBJ1-1; the D is unclear. Looked up from germline, CDR1 is SGHKS and CDR2 is YYEKEE (reference sequence). V lost 3 bases and J lost 4, with 13 bases in between. This CDR3 has 14 amino acids. The CDR3 loop reads CASSSGELGTEAFF. In DNA form, the CDR3 reads TGTGCCAGCAGCTCCGGGGAGTTGGGCACTGAAGCTTTCTTT.

V is TRBV20-1 and J is TRBJ2-1; D is ambiguous. The germline CDR1 and CDR2 sequences are DFQATT and SNEGSKA (reference sequence). Trimming cost V 6 bases and J 2 bases, with 2 bases left between them. The CDR3 loop spans 10 amino acids. The CDR3 coding sequence is TGCAGTGCGACCTACAATGAGCAGTTCTTC. Amino acids: CSATYNEQFF.

The V gene is TRBV28, the J gene TRBJ2-7, with unresolved D. Germline CDR1 MDHEN, CDR2 SYDVKM. The CDR3 totals 14 residues. The V gene lost 3 bases and the J gene lost 4 bases, with 13 bases spanning the gap. CDR3 residues: CASSLGGDLYEQYV. The CDR3 coding sequence is TGTGCCAGCAGTTTGGGCGGCGACCTTTACGAGCAGTACGTC.

The chain links TRBV20-1 to TRBJ1-5, with D maybe TRBD1 (5 bases). CDR1 is DFQATT, CDR2 SNEGSKA, per germline (reference sequence). The CDR3 is 14 residues long. Trimming cost V 6 bases and J 4 bases, with 16 bases left between them. DNA for the CDR3: TGCAGTGCAAGGGTGGGGCAGGCGAATCAGCCCCAGCATTTT. It yields the protein CSARVGQANQPQHF.

For the CDR3, the DNA is TGTGCCAGCAGCCAAGATTGGGACGGATATGGCTACACCTTC. Its protein product is CASSQDWDGYGYTF. J is TRBJ1-2 and V is TRBV3-1, with D maybe TRBD1 (5 bases). Germline assignment: CDR1 LGHDT and CDR2 YNNKEL (reference sequence). V was pared by 0 bases and J by 5 bases, with 10 bases between. This CDR3 spans 14 amino acids.

This sequence joins TRBV9 and TRBJ2-3; 7 positions agree with TRBD2. The CDR3 totals 16 residues. Trimming took 3 bases from V and 0 from J; bases not matched to a gene: 7. CDR1 and CDR2 (germline): SGDLS, YYNGEE. The DNA of the CDR3 is TGTGCCAGCAGCGCCCCTCTAGCGGCTAGCACAGATACGCAGTATTTT. Protein sequence: CASSAPLAASTDTQYF.

The CDR3 DNA is TGCAGTGCTAGGGGTTCTACCACAGATACGCAGTATTTT. It encodes CSARGSTTDTQYF. The chain employs TRBV20-1 and TRBJ2-3, with D hard to call. Trimming left V 3 bases short and J 2 bases short, with 9 bases between. This CDR3 comprises 13 residues. Germline loops: CDR1 DFQATT, CDR2 SNEGSKA (reference sequence).

The CDR3 protein is CASSIQGRAEAFF. Here the CDR3 DNA reads TGTGCCAGCAGTATACAGGGTAGGGCTGAAGCTTTCTTT. The J gene is TRBJ1-1, the V gene TRBV12-3 or TRBV12-4, with D maybe TRBD1 (6 bases). The CDR3 extends over 13 amino acids. V lost 5 bases and J lost 6, with 13 bases in between.

The CDR3 protein is CATLFNTGELFF. CDR3 sequence (DNA): TGTGCCACCTTATTCAACACCGGGGAGCTGTTTTTT. V and J are TRBV12-3 or TRBV12-4 and TRBJ2-2; D is uncertain. CDR3 length: 12 residues. The germline V and J ends were trimmed by 10 bases and 2 bases, with 8 bases remaining between them.

This clonotype was recorded once. The rearrangement uses TRBV12-3 or TRBV12-4 and TRBJ2-1; 7 bases align to TRBD2. V was clipped by 5 bases and J by 0 bases; unmatched bases: 4. This CDR3 spans 15 amino acids. This CDR3 reads CASSLRGGSYNEQFF. CDR3 sequence (DNA): TGTGCCAGCAGTCTTCGCGGGGGCTCCTACAATGAGCAGTTCTTC.

This chain joins TRBV30 and TRBJ1-2, with 7 bases that match TRBD1. The junction had 4 bases not matched to a gene; V was cut back by 3 bases and J by 6 bases. Germline values: CDR1 GTSNPN, CDR2 SVGIG (reference sequence). This CDR3 has 12 amino acids. The chain's CDR3 is CAWRVGGDGYTF. The CDR3 bases are TGTGCCTGGAGAGTAGGGGGCGATGGCTACACCTTC.

The CDR3 is CASSMQTDYGYTF. CDR3 DNA: TGTGCCAGCAGCATGCAGACTGACTATGGCTACACCTTC. V is TRBV14 and J is TRBJ1-2; D is ambiguous. Germline CDR1 reads SGHDN; CDR2 reads FVKESK. CDR3 length: 13 amino acids. V was clipped by 5 bases and J by 3 bases, with 10 bases between them.

CDR3 DNA sequence: TGTGCCAGTAGTCCCACCGGGACAGAGGGAGAGACCCAGTACTTC. Translated, it gives CASSPTGTEGETQYF. V gene TRBV19 combines with J gene TRBJ2-5; 7 bases match TRBD1. The CDR3 runs 15 residues. J was trimmed by 4 bases and V by 5 bases; bases with no gene match: 10. Per the germline V gene, CDR1 is LNHDA and CDR2 is SQIVND (reference sequence).

The chain couples TRBV20-1 to TRBJ2-2; D not resolved. This CDR3 region has 12 residues. The germline CDR1 and CDR2 sequences are DFQATT and SNEGSKA (reference sequence). V was clipped by 6 bases and J by 1 base, with 6 bases between them. CDR3 region: CSAHRNTGELFF. CDR3 nucleotide sequence: TGCAGTGCCCACAGGAACACCGGGGAGCTGTTTTTT.

V is TRBV18 and J is TRBJ1-2; no reliable D call. Per the germline V gene, CDR1 is KGHSH and CDR2 is LQKENI. V was clipped by 3 bases and J by 8 bases, with 13 bases between them. This CDR3 region has 13 residues. The CDR3 nucleotides are TGTGCCAGCTCACCCGACTCCTCTAGAGGCTACACCTTC. Its protein product is CASSPDSSRGYTF.

The CDR3 DNA sequence: TGCGCCAGCAGCTTGGAGAGCAATTCACCCCTCCACTTT. The encoded protein is CASSLESNSPLHF. The chain is built from TRBV5-1 and TRBJ1-6; D gene unclear. Germline CDR1 reads SGHRS; CDR2 reads YFSETQ. The V and J ends lost 0 bases and 7 bases respectively, with 5 bases between them. This CDR3 spans 13 amino acids.

This chain connects TRBV5-1 to TRBJ2-5; 10 bases are a match to TRBD2. J lost 5 bases, V lost 4 bases, and 5 bases had no gene match. Germline V CDR1 and CDR2: SGHRS, YFSETQ. This CDR3 is built from 14 residues. The CDR3 nucleotides read TGCGCCAGCAGCGTGGGACTAGCGATGGAGACCCAGTACTTC. Amino acid sequence: CASSVGLAMETQYF.

The chain is built from TRBV3-1 and TRBJ2-2; TRBD1 matches 7 bases. CDR3 length: 14 residues. Germline CDR1 reads LGHDT; CDR2 reads YNNKEL (reference sequence). J was trimmed by 4 bases and V by 4 bases; bases with no gene match: 3. The CDR3 spells CASSLRQGTGELFF. The CDR3 DNA reads TGTGCCAGCAGCCTCAGACAGGGCACCGGGGAGCTGTTTTTT.

This sequence joins TRBV20-1 and TRBJ1-5, with no clear D. V was cut by 2 bases and J by 3 bases, with 5 bases left in between. This CDR3 comprises 12 residues. CDR1 and CDR2 from the germline V gene are DFQATT and SNEGSKA (reference sequence). The CDR3 nucleotides are TGCAGTGCTAGAACGGTCAATCAGCCCCAGCATTTT. This gives the protein CSARTVNQPQHF.

The J gene is TRBJ2-1, the V gene TRBV30; 9 bases match TRBD2. Germline-derived CDR1 and CDR2 are GTSNPN and SVGIG (reference sequence). The CDR3 sequence is 16 residues long. V lost 0 bases to trimming and J lost 9 bases; unmatched junction nucleotides: 12. CDR3 amino acids: CAWSVARTSEGVEQFF. In DNA form, the CDR3 reads TGTGCCTGGAGTGTAGCAAGGACTAGCGAAGGGGTTGAGCAGTTCTTC.

This clonotype was observed a few times. The rearrangement joins TRBV29-1 to TRBJ1-1; D is unclear. From germline, CDR1 is SQVTM and CDR2 ANQGSEA. The CDR3 loop spans 11 amino acids. V was cut by 4 bases and J by 5 bases, with 8 bases left in between. CDR3 sequence reads: CSVGFGTEAFF. Here the CDR3 DNA reads TGCAGCGTTGGGTTTGGGACTGAAGCTTTCTTT.

The chain uses TRBV20-1 and TRBJ2-1; D not resolved. V gave up 0 bases and J gave up 8 bases, with 11 bases separating them. Germline V lookup: CDR1 DFQATT, CDR2 SNEGSKA (reference sequence). The CDR3 has 13 residues. In DNA, the CDR3 is TGCAGTGCTAGAGATCGGTTTAAGGATGAGCAGTTCTTC. Translation: CSARDRFKDEQFF.

The chain joins TRBV7-2 to TRBJ2-1, with no clear D. The CDR3 covers 13 residues. CDR1 is SGHTA and CDR2 is FQGNSA in the germline V gene. Trimming shortened V by 3 bases and J by 5 bases, and 8 bases separated the two germline ends. The CDR3 sequence is CASSLLMNNEQFF. CDR3 DNA sequence: TGTGCCAGCAGCTTGCTAATGAACAATGAGCAGTTCTTC.

The gene calls are TRBV4-2 and TRBJ2-5; weak D call: TRBD1 (6 bases). CDR3 length equals 15 residues. Trimming removed 1 base from V and 1 base from J, with 10 bases in between. CDR1 is LGHNA and CDR2 is YNFKEQ in the germline V gene. DNA of the CDR3: TGTGCCAGCAGCCAAGGCCGGGACACCCAAGAGACCCAGTACTTC. This gives the protein CASSQGRDTQETQYF.

In its sample, this clonotype was seen a few times. This chain joins TRBV30 and TRBJ2-7; 9 bases are shared with TRBD1. Per germline, CDR1 GTSNPN and CDR2 SVGIG (reference sequence). There are 12 residues in the CDR3. Losses at the gene ends were 8 bases for V and 4 bases for J; bases not matched to a gene: 6. The CDR3 DNA is TGTGCCCTCTCGACAGGGGGATACGAGCAGTACGTC. As protein: CALSTGGYEQYV.

This chain connects TRBV27 to TRBJ1-6, with D unclear. V dropped 3 bases and J dropped 6 bases, with 3 bases sitting between them. Per the germline V gene, CDR1 is MNHEY and CDR2 is SMNVEV (reference sequence). The CDR3 contains 12 residues. The CDR3 reads CASSFSNSPLHF. In DNA form, the CDR3 reads TGTGCCAGCAGTTTTTCTAATTCACCCCTCCACTTT.

The chain couples TRBV29-1 to TRBJ1-2, with D unclear. Germline CDR1 SQVTM, CDR2 ANQGSEA. The CDR3 consists of 12 residues. The V gene lost 3 bases and the J gene lost 8 bases, with 13 bases spanning the gap. As DNA, the CDR3 is TGCAGCGTTGACCCCGGGGATATCGGCTACACCTTC. As protein: CSVDPGDIGYTF. The whole variable domain, filled in from reference TRBV29-1 and TRBJ1-2, reads SAVISQKPSRDICQRGTSLTIQCQVDSQVTMMFWYRQQPGQSLTLIATANQGSEATYESGFVIDKFPISRPNLTFSTLTVSNMSPEDSSIYLCSVDPGDIGYTFGSGTRLTVV.

This chain joins TRBV3-1 and TRBJ2-7; 7 bases agree with TRBD1. The CDR3 is made up of 14 amino acids. In germline, CDR1 is LGHDT, CDR2 YNNKEL (reference sequence). V lost 10 bases, J lost 7 bases, and 16 bases stayed unmatched. CDR3 coding DNA: TGTGCCACCGGTATGTCGGGCGACAGGGCGGAGCAGTACTTC. Amino acids: CATGMSGDRAEQYF.

J is TRBJ2-3 and V is TRBV5-4; 7 nucleotides align to TRBD1. This CDR3 comprises 14 residues. Germline CDR1 and CDR2: SGHNT and YYREEE (reference sequence). V shed 5 bases, J shed 2 bases, and the junction held 5 bases outside the gene matches. The CDR3 here is CASRPGTDTDTQYF. In DNA form, the CDR3 reads TGTGCCAGCAGGCCCGGGACAGACACAGATACGCAGTATTTT.